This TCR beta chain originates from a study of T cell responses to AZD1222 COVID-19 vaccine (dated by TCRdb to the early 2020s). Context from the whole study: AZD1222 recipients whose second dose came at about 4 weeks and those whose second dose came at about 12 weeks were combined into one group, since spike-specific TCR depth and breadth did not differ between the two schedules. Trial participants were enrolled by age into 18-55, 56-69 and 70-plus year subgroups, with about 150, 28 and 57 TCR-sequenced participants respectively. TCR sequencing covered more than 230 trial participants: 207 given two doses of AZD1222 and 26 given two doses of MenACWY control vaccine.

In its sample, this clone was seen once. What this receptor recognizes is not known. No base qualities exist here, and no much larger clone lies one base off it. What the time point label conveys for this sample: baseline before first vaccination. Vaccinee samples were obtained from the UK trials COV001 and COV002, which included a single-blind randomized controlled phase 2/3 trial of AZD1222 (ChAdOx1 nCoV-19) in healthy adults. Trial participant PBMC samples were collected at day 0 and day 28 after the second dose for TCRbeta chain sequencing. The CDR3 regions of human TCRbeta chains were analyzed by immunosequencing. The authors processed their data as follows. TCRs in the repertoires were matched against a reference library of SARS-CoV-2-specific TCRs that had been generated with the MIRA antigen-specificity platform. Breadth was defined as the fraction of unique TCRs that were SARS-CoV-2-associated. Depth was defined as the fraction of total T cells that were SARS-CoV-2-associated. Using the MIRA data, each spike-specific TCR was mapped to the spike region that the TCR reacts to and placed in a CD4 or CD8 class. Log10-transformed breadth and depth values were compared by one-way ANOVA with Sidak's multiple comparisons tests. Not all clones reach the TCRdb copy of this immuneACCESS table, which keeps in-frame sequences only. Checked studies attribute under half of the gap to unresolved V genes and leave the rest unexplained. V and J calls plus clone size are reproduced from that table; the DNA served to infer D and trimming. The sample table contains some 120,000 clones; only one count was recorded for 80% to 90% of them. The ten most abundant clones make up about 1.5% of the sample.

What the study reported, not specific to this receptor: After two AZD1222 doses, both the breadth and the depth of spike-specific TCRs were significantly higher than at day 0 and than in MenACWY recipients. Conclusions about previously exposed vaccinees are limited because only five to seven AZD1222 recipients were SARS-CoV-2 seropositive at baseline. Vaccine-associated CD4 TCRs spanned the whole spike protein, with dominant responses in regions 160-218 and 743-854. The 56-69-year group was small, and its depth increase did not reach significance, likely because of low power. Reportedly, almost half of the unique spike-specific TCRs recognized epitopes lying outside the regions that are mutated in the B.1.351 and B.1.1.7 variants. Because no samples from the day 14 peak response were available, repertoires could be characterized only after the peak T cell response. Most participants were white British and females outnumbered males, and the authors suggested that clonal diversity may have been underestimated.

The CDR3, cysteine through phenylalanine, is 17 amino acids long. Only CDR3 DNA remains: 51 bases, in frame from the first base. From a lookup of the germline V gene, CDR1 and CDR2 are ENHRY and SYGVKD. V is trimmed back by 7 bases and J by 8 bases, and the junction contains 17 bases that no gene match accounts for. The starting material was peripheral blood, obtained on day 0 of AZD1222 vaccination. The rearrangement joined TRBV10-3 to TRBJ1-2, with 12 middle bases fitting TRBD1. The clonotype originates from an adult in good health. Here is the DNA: TGTGCCATCAACAACGCTAACCGGGACAGGGGGCATCGGGGCTACACCTTC. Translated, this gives CAINNANRDRGHRGYTF.